The 10 T cell receptor beta chains below were found in one sample sequenced in a study of blood T cell repertoires in COVID-19. Some clones are missing from TCRdb's copy, which holds only in-frame ones; the method was immunoSEQ multiplex PCR. Of 110,000 or so clones listed, approximately 90% are singletons. The source material was peripheral blood. These receptors originate from a woman in her 70s who had recovered from COVID-19.

This chain uses TRBV7-2 with TRBJ2-1; 14 bases agree with TRBD2. Unmatched junction bases numbered 10, after V lost 5 bases and J lost 10 bases. The V gene's germline CDR1 is SGHTA and CDR2 FQGNSA. This CDR3 has 16 residues. As DNA, the CDR3 is TGTGCCAGCAGCGCGGGACTAGCGGGGGCCCGCGGGGAGCAGTTCTTC. Protein: CASSAGLAGARGEQFF. The variable domain in full, with the rest retrieved from reference TRBV7-2 and TRBJ2-1, is GAGVSQSPSNKVTEKGKDVELRCDPISGHTALYWYRQSLGQGLEFLIYFQGNSAPDKSGLPSDRFSAERTGGSVSTLTIQRTQQEDSAVYLCASSAGLAGARGEQFFGPGTRLTVL.

This chain joins TRBV7-2 and TRBJ1-1; D possibly corresponds to TRBD1 (5 bases). Trimming removed 5 bases from V and 0 bases from J, with 10 bases in between. The germline CDR1 and CDR2 sequences are SGHTA and FQGNSA. The CDR3 is made up of 14 amino acids. This CDR3 is CASSAYRMNTEAFF. CDR3 in DNA: TGTGCCAGCAGCGCCTACAGGATGAACACTGAAGCTTTCTTT.

In DNA, the CDR3 is TGTGCCAGCAGCTGGACAGGGGTTGAAGCTTTCTTT. Its protein is CASSWTGVEAFF. The rearrangement joins TRBV5-4 to TRBJ1-1, with TRBD1 matching 9 bases. The trim removed 3 bases at V and 7 bases at J, leaving 1 base unmatched. The length of the CDR3 is 12 residues. Per the germline V gene, CDR1 is SGHNT and CDR2 is YYREEE (reference sequence).

The genes are TRBV5-8 and TRBJ1-2; D not resolved. The germline gives CDR1 SGHTS, CDR2 YDEGEE. There are 14 residues in the CDR3. The germline V and J ends were trimmed by 0 bases and 5 bases, with 11 bases remaining between them. CDR3 in DNA: TGTGCCAGCAGCTTGGGTTATCGGGGATATGGCTACACCTTC. Protein: CASSLGYRGYGYTF.

This chain joins TRBV7-2 and TRBJ2-3, with D tentatively TRBD2 (5 bases). Germline V gene lookup returns CDR1 SGHTA and CDR2 FQGNSA. V lost 5 bases, J lost 2 bases, and 11 bases lay in between. The CDR3 consists of 14 residues. CDR3 bases: TGTGCCAGCAGCGCGGGTCCCGTCACAGATACGCAGTATTTT. It codes for CASSAGPVTDTQYF.

The V call is TRBV5-1, the J call TRBJ2-2; maybe TRBD2 (6 bases). The CDR3 has 16 residues. V was shortened by 0 bases and J by 0 bases, with 9 bases between the two germline ends. Germline assignment: CDR1 SGHRS and CDR2 YFSETQ. The CDR3 DNA is TGCGCCAGCAGCTTGGTAGCGGCACCGAACACCGGGGAGCTGTTTTTT. Translating it yields CASSLVAAPNTGELFF.

A word on this clone: The germline gene is not matched at one end of the junction; a read error may be the cause. The V gene is TRBV18, the J gene TRBJ1-2; 8 nucleotides match TRBD1. Germline values: CDR1 KGHSH, CDR2 LQKENI. The CDR3 sequence is 13 residues long. The DNA for the CDR3 is TGTGCCAGTTATTCCGGGACAGGTCCTCGGAACCGGTTC. The encoded protein is CASYSGTGPRNRF.

The chain joins TRBV5-4 to TRBJ2-5; weak D call: TRBD1 (6 bases). V was cut by 3 bases and J by 1 base, with 13 bases left in between. Germline V gene sequence: CDR1 SGHNT, CDR2 YYREEE (reference sequence). The CDR3 has 15 amino acids. This CDR3 is CASSSPRDTQETQYF. For the CDR3, the DNA is TGTGCCAGCAGCTCGCCCCGGGACACCCAAGAGACCCAGTACTTC.

The V gene is TRBV7-9, the J gene TRBJ1-1, with 7 bases that match TRBD1. This CDR3 contains 16 residues. Per germline, CDR1 SEHNR and CDR2 FQNEAQ (reference sequence). V shed 0 bases, J shed 4 bases, and the junction held 8 bases outside the gene matches. The CDR3 spells CASSLARDSGGTEAFF. CDR3 in DNA: TGTGCCAGCAGCTTAGCACGGGACAGCGGGGGCACTGAAGCTTTCTTT.

This chain joins TRBV6-6 and TRBJ2-3, with a weak D call TRBD2 (5 bases). Trimming removed 4 bases at V and 2 bases at J, with 16 bases between. The length of the CDR3 is 16 residues. CDR1 and CDR2 (germline): MNHNY, SVGAGI (reference sequence). Written as DNA, the CDR3 is TGTGCCAGCAGTTCCCGTAAGAGCGGCCTCACAGATACGCAGTATTTT. This encodes CASSSRKSGLTDTQYF.